Below are 18 T cell receptor beta chains sequenced from a single sample in a study of identical twins. TCRdb reprocessed the 5' RACE reads via MiXCR and lists one record per CDR3 protein. This table has 1.5 million to 2 million distinct CDR3 sequences, around a third appearing once. The sample comprised cord blood. All receptors derive from a newborn girl in good health.

The chain recombines TRBV2 with TRBJ2-2; D is possibly TRBD2 (6 bases). CDR3 length equals 14 residues. Trimming removed 4 bases at V and 1 base at J, with 7 bases between. CDR1 is SNHLY and CDR2 is FYNNEI in the germline V gene. CDR3 sequence: CASSGLVNTGELFF. The DNA of the CDR3 is TGTGCCAGCAGTGGACTAGTGAACACCGGGGAGCTGTTTTTT.

In this sample, this clonotype turned up a few times. V is TRBV11-2 and J is TRBJ2-7; D remains unclear. The CDR3 consists of 14 residues. Germline V gene data show CDR1 as SGHAT and CDR2 as FQNNGV. V gave up 0 bases and J gave up 7 bases, with 13 bases separating them. The CDR3 here is CASSLDPSLLEQYF. Written as DNA, the CDR3 is TGTGCCAGCAGCTTAGATCCGTCGCTATTGGAGCAGTACTTC.

The chain employs TRBV10-3 and TRBJ2-3; 8 nucleotides align to TRBD2. From germline, CDR1 is ENHRY and CDR2 SYGVKD. With 7 bases clipped from V and 0 bases from J, the junction kept 24 bases outside the gene matches. The CDR3 has 21 residues. CDR3 residues: CAINSGVSGGPPTSSTDTQYF. The CDR3 DNA sequence: TGTGCCATCAATTCTGGCGTATCGGGAGGGCCCCCCACTTCTAGCACAGATACGCAGTATTTT.

This rearrangement joins TRBV20-1 to TRBJ1-3; 8 bases align to TRBD1. Germline V gene sequence: CDR1 DFQATT, CDR2 SNEGSKA (reference sequence). The CDR3 sequence is 16 residues long. J was trimmed by 0 bases and V by 1 base; bases with no gene match: 5. CDR3 residues: CSARGAGGISGNTIYF. CDR3 DNA sequence: TGCAGTGCTAGAGGGGCAGGGGGCATCTCTGGAAACACCATATATTTT.

The chain employs TRBV12-3 or TRBV12-4 and TRBJ1-1, with 9 bases aligning to TRBD1. The trim removed 5 bases at V and 4 bases at J, leaving 17 bases unmatched. This CDR3 is 18 amino acids long. The CDR3 loop is CASSEGQGLWVMSTEAFF. Written as DNA, the CDR3 is TGTGCCAGCAGTGAAGGACAGGGGCTCTGGGTGATGAGCACTGAAGCTTTCTTT.

This sequence joins TRBV20-1 and TRBJ1-1, with TRBD1 as a possible D gene (6 bases). The V end lost 6 bases, the J end lost 3 bases, and 11 bases lay between the germline ends. The CDR3 sequence is 12 residues long. Germline lookup yields CDR1 DFQATT and CDR2 SNEGSKA (reference sequence). In nucleotides, the CDR3 is TGCAGTGCGAGACAGGACTACACTGAAGCTTTCTTT. Translated, it gives CSARQDYTEAFF.

The sample holds a few counts of this clonotype. The rearrangement links TRBV20-1 to TRBJ2-5; 15 positions match TRBD2. V lost 1 base, J lost 3 bases, and 6 bases stayed unmatched. CDR3 size: 17 residues. CDR1 DFQATT and CDR2 SNEGSKA come from the germline V gene (reference sequence). The CDR3 sequence is CSARVPWTSGGEETQYF. DNA for the CDR3: TGCAGTGCTAGAGTTCCCTGGACTAGCGGGGGGGAAGAGACCCAGTACTTC.

The rearrangement uses TRBV7-2 and TRBJ2-3; D remains unclear. Trimming cost V 4 bases and J 2 bases, with 19 bases left between them. The V gene's germline CDR1 is SGHTA and CDR2 FQGNSA. This CDR3 is built from 17 residues. CDR3 amino acids: CASSSFLQGSYTDTQYF. DNA for the CDR3: TGTGCCAGCAGCTCTTTCCTTCAAGGCTCATACACAGATACGCAGTATTTT.

This sequence joins TRBV27 and TRBJ2-3, with 7 nucleotides matching TRBD1. V trimming: 1 base; J trimming: 4 bases; junction bases outside the gene matches: 5. This CDR3 is 15 amino acids long. Per germline, CDR1 MNHEY and CDR2 SMNVEV (reference sequence). CDR3 protein: CASSLYRGLSDTQYF. The CDR3, as DNA: TGTGCCAGCAGTTTATACAGGGGTTTATCAGATACGCAGTATTTT.

This rearrangement joins TRBV20-1 to TRBJ2-3; 9 nucleotides agree with TRBD1. CDR3 length equals 17 residues. The germline V gene encodes CDR1 DFQATT and CDR2 SNEGSKA (reference sequence). V was clipped by 0 bases and J by 1 base; unmatched bases: 8. The CDR3: CSARDPRTGDGTDTQYF. The CDR3 bases are TGCAGTGCTAGAGATCCAAGGACAGGGGATGGCACAGATACGCAGTATTTT.

V usage is TRBV6-5 and J usage is TRBJ2-7; D call uncertain. The V gene lost 2 bases and the J gene lost 3 bases, with 11 bases spanning the gap. Germline lookup yields CDR1 MNHEY and CDR2 SVGAGI. The CDR3 runs 14 residues. The CDR3, as DNA: TGTGCCAGCAGTTACGGTCTATCCGGCTACGAGCAGTACTTC. This encodes CASSYGLSGYEQYF.

This clonotype was observed a few times. This chain connects TRBV5-6 to TRBJ2-3, with 8 nucleotides matching TRBD2. The germline gives CDR1 SGHDT, CDR2 YYEEEE. This CDR3 spans 15 amino acids. With 2 bases clipped from V and 5 bases from J, the junction kept 7 bases outside the gene matches. CDR3 amino acids: CASSLHGGAIDTQYF. DNA for the CDR3: TGTGCCAGCAGCTTACACGGGGGGGCGATAGATACGCAGTATTTT.

V is TRBV27 and J is TRBJ2-2, with D possibly matching TRBD1 (6 bases). The CDR3 runs to 15 residues. Trimming stripped 5 bases from V and 2 bases from J, with 12 bases between. CDR1 is MNHEY and CDR2 is SMNVEV in the germline V gene (reference sequence). The CDR3 loop reads CASSPGDINTGELFF. The CDR3 DNA follows: TGTGCCAGCAGTCCCGGGGACATCAACACCGGGGAGCTGTTTTTT.

The V call is TRBV19, the J call TRBJ2-1, with D perhaps assigned TRBD1 or TRBD2 (5 bases each). Germline V gives CDR1 LNHDA, CDR2 SQIVND (reference sequence). The CDR3 is 14 residues long. V dropped 5 bases and J dropped 9 bases, with 17 bases sitting between them. The chain's CDR3 is CASSSPGPHSEQFF. In DNA form, the CDR3 reads TGTGCCAGTAGTTCCCCGGGACCCCATAGTGAGCAGTTCTTC.

The CDR3 DNA follows: TGTGCCAGCAGTTTACCGACAGGGCAAGAGACCCAGTACTTC. This codes for CASSLPTGQETQYF. This rearrangement joins TRBV12-3 or TRBV12-4 to TRBJ2-5; 7 bases agree with TRBD1. The ends lost 2 bases at V and 2 bases at J; junction bases unmatched: 2. The length of the CDR3 is 14 residues.

This clonotype was seen a handful of times. The gene calls are TRBV11-2 and TRBJ2-1; D is unresolved. The CDR3 runs to 14 residues. V lost 0 bases and J lost 7, with 10 bases in between. Looked up from germline, CDR1 is SGHAT and CDR2 is FQNNGV. The CDR3 DNA is TGTGCCAGCAGCTTAGATCCCTCCCTTAATGAGCAGTTCTTC. Protein product: CASSLDPSLNEQFF.

The chain links TRBV7-2 to TRBJ1-2; D not resolved. Trimming took 2 bases from V and 8 from J, leaving 9 bases between them. Germline CDR1 is SGHTA and CDR2 is FQGNSA. The CDR3 sequence is 12 residues long. The CDR3 DNA is TGTGCCAGCAGCTTAAGCAGATCCGGCTACACCTTC. Amino acid sequence: CASSLSRSGYTF.

The chain recombines TRBV27 with TRBJ2-4; TRBD2 might be the D (5 bases). CDR3 length: 15 amino acids. CDR1 is MNHEY, CDR2 SMNVEV, per germline (reference sequence). V lost 8 bases and J lost 6, with 20 bases in between. The CDR3 nucleotides read TGTGCCAGCGGACGGGGAAAAGGTGGTGGAAACATTCAGTACTTC. Amino acid sequence: CASGRGKGGGNIQYF.